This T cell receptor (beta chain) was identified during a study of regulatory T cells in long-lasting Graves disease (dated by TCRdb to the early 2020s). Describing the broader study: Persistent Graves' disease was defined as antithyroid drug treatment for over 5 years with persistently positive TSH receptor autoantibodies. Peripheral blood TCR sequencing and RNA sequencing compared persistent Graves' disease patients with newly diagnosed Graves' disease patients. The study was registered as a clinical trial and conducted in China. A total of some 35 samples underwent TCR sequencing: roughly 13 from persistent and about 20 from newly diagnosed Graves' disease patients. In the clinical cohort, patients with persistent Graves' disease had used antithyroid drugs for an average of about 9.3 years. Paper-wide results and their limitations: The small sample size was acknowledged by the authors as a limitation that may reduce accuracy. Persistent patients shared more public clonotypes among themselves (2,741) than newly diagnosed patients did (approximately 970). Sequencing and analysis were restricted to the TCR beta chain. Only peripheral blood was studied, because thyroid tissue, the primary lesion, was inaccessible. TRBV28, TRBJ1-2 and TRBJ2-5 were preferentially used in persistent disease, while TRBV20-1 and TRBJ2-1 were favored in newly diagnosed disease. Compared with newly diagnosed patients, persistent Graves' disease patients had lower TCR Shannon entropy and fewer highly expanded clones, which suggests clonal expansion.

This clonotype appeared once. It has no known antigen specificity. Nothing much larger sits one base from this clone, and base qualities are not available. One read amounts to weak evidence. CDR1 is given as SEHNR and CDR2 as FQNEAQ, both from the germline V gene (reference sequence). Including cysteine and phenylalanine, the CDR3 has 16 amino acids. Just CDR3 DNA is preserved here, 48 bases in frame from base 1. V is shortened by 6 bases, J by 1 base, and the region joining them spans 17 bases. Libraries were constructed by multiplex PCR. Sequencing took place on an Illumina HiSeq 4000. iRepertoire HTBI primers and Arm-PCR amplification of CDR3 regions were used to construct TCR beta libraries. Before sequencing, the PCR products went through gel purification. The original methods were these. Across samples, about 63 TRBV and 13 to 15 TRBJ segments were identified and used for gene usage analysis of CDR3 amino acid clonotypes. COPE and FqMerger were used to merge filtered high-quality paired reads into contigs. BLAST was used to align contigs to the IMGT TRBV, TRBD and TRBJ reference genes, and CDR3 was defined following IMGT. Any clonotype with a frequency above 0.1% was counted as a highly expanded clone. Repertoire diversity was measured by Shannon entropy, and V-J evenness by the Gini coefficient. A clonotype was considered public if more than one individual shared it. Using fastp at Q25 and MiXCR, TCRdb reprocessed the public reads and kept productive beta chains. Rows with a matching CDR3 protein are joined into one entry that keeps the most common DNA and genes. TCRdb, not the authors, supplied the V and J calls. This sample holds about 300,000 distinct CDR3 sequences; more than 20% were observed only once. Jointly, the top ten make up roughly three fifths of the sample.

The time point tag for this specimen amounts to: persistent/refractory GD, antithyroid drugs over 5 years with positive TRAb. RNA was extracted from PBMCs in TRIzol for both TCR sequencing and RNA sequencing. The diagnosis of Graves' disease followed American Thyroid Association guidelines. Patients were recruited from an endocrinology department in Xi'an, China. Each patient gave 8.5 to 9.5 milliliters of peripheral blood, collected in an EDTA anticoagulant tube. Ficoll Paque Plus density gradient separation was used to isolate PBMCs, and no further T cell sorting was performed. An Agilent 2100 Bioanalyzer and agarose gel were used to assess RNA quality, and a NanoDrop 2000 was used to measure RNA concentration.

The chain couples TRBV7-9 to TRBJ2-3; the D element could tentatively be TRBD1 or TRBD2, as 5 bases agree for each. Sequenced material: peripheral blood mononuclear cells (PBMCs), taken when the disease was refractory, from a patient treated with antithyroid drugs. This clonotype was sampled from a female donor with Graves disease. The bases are TGTGCCAGCAGACACGCCGGGACCGAACGCACAGATACGCAGTATTTT. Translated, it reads CASRHAGTERTDTQYF.